The 21 T cell receptor beta chains below come from one sample, sequenced in a study of shared clonotypes between healthy human individuals. This table comes from immunoSEQ multiplex PCR, and its TCRdb copy is limited to in-frame clones, with some not included. The sample has a few million clones, approximately 95% seen once. The sequencing sample was made of naive CD4+ T cells from PBMCs. The sample's subset: CD45RA+ positively selected. The origin of the receptors is a man in his late teens or twenties in good health. Some clones in this sample may be carry-over from other donors' samples.

In DNA, the CDR3 is TGTGCCAGCAGCAGGGACAGGGGGGTCACCGGGGAGCTGTTTTTT. It is translated as CASSRDRGVTGELFF. V is TRBV5-4 and J is TRBJ2-2; 11 nucleotides line up with TRBD1. Germline CDR1 SGHNT, CDR2 YYREEE (reference sequence). With V trimmed by 4 bases and J by 4 bases, 3 bases remained unmatched. The CDR3 length is 15 residues.

This rearrangement joins TRBV6-6 to TRBJ1-5, with no clear D. CDR1 and CDR2 (germline): MNHNY, SVGAGI (reference sequence). This CDR3 region has 15 residues. The V and J ends lost 6 bases and 6 bases respectively, with 18 bases between them. Here the CDR3 reads CASRSGNGWVQPQHF. Written as DNA, the CDR3 is TGTGCCAGCAGGTCGGGAAATGGGTGGGTTCAGCCCCAGCATTTT.

This rearrangement joins TRBV7-2 to TRBJ2-7, with 11 bases identical to TRBD1. This CDR3 is 15 amino acids long. V shed 3 bases, J shed 0 bases, and the junction held 1 base outside the gene matches. CDR1 and CDR2 from the germline V gene are SGHTA and FQGNSA. The CDR3 coding sequence is TGTGCCAGCAGCTTGGACAGGGGGCCCTCCTACGAGCAGTACTTC. This gives the protein CASSLDRGPSYEQYF.

The chain couples TRBV29-1 to TRBJ2-3, with 9 bases aligning to TRBD1. Trimming cost V 7 bases and J 9 bases; bases outside gene matches: 14. This CDR3 region has 14 residues. CDR1 is SQVTM and CDR2 is ANQGSEA in the germline V gene. In nucleotides, the CDR3 is TGCAGCGCCTGTAGGGACAGGGCCGGGGGCACGCAGTATTTT. As protein: CSACRDRAGGTQYF.

The chain employs TRBV18 and TRBJ2-2, with TRBD2 identical over 11 bases. Per the germline V gene, CDR1 is KGHSH and CDR2 is LQKENI. The CDR3 runs 19 residues. V lost 0 bases, J lost 4 bases, and 10 bases stayed unmatched. The CDR3 protein is CASSPPGTQTSGVTGELFF. The CDR3 coding sequence is TGTGCCAGCTCACCACCGGGGACACAGACTAGCGGGGTCACCGGGGAGCTGTTTTTT.

The CDR3 spells CASSRPGLGVHEQFF. DNA for the CDR3: TGTGCCAGCAGCCGGCCGGGACTAGGGGTCCATGAGCAGTTCTTC. The chain couples TRBV13 to TRBJ2-1; 8 nucleotides line up with TRBD2. The CDR3 sequence is 15 residues long. V trimming: 5 bases; J trimming: 8 bases; junction bases outside the gene matches: 11. Germline values: CDR1 PRHDT, CDR2 FYEKMQ (reference sequence). Using reference TRBV13 and TRBJ2-1 for the parts outside the CDR3, the full variable domain is AAGVIQSPRHLIKEKRETATLKCYPIPRHDTVYWYQQGPGQDPQFLISFYEKMQSDKGSIPDRFSAQQFSDYHSELNMSSLELGDSALYFCASSRPGLGVHEQFFGPGTRLTVL.

This clone has a single count. This chain uses TRBV28 with TRBJ2-5, with D possibly being TRBD2 (5 bases). The germline V gene has CDR1 MDHEN and CDR2 SYDVKM. The CDR3 totals 15 residues. V lost 3 bases and J lost 5, with 16 bases in between. The CDR3 bases are TGTGCCAGCAGTTTCCCTACGGGGTACGGGGAGACCCAGTACTTC. Its protein is CASSFPTGYGETQYF.

The rearrangement joins TRBV6-6 to TRBJ2-3, with D unclear. The CDR3 totals 13 residues. Germline loops: CDR1 MNHNY, CDR2 SVGAGI (reference sequence). Trimming took off 2 bases at V and 6 bases at J, with 9 bases between the two ends. The CDR3 loop is CASSYRGLDTQYF. In DNA, the CDR3 is TGTGCCAGCAGTTACCGCGGTTTGGATACGCAGTATTTT.

The chain carries TRBV7-8 and TRBJ2-1, with 8 bases lining up with TRBD2. The V and J ends lost 3 bases and 4 bases, in that order; junction bases with no gene match: 5. Germline assignment: CDR1 SGHVS and CDR2 FQNEAQ. This CDR3 has 15 residues. The CDR3 region is CASSLVAGRYNEQFF. CDR3 sequence (DNA): TGTGCCAGCAGCTTGGTAGCGGGGAGATACAATGAGCAGTTCTTC.

This chain uses TRBV7-9 with TRBJ1-1; 7 bases agree with TRBD1. The CDR3 length is 15 residues. From germline, CDR1 is SEHNR and CDR2 FQNEAQ (reference sequence). With V trimmed by 5 bases and J by 1 base, 7 bases remained unmatched. CDR3 DNA sequence: TGTGCCAGCAGCGCGGGGGACAGAACGAACACTGAAGCTTTCTTT. It is translated as CASSAGDRTNTEAFF. Full variable domain (remainder filled in from reference TRBV7-9 and TRBJ1-1): DTGVSQNPRHKITKRGQNVTFRCDPISEHNRLYWYRQTLGQGPEFLTYFQNEAQLEKSRLLSDRFSAERPKGSFSTLEIQRTEQGDSAMYLCASSAGDRTNTEAFFGQGTRLTVV.

The chain is built from TRBV7-2 and TRBJ2-7; D remains unclear. The V gene lost 2 bases and the J gene lost 3 bases, with 5 bases spanning the gap. The CDR3 has 12 residues. The germline CDR1 and CDR2 sequences are SGHTA and FQGNSA. The CDR3 coding sequence is TGTGCCAGCAGCTTAATGAACTACGAGCAGTACTTC. As protein: CASSLMNYEQYF.

This clone was recorded a few times. CDR3 region: CASSQDGLNTEAFF. In DNA form, the CDR3 reads TGCGCCAGCAGCCAAGATGGGCTGAACACTGAAGCTTTCTTT. The rearrangement links TRBV4-3 to TRBJ1-1, with D hard to call. With 0 bases removed from V and 0 bases from J, the gap between germline ends came to 5 bases. Germline V lookup: CDR1 LGHNA, CDR2 YSLEER. The CDR3 runs 14 residues.

The chain recombines TRBV9 with TRBJ1-5; 9 bases fit TRBD1. Germline CDR1 and CDR2: SGDLS and YYNGEE. V lost 4 bases and J lost 0; bases outside the gene matches: 8. The CDR3 has 17 residues. The CDR3 reads CASSPGQGLDSNQPQHF. Written as DNA, the CDR3 is TGTGCCAGCAGCCCCGGACAGGGGCTGGATAGCAATCAGCCCCAGCATTTT.

About this clone: The sample has other DNA sequences that encode this CDR3 too. The chain carries TRBV28 and TRBJ1-1; D not resolved. The CDR3 loop spans 12 amino acids. Trimming pared 4 bases from V and 4 bases from J, leaving 7 bases between. Per germline, CDR1 MDHEN and CDR2 SYDVKM. The CDR3 bases are TGTGCCAGCAGTTCCCCGGGCACTGAAGCTTTCTTT. It is translated as CASSSPGTEAFF.

The chain uses TRBV6-4 and TRBJ2-1; 14 positions match TRBD2. The CDR3 consists of 15 residues. The germline CDR1 and CDR2 sequences are MRHNA and SNTAGT. V lost 2 bases to trimming and J lost 9 bases; unmatched junction nucleotides: 3. The CDR3 DNA sequence: TGTGCCAGCAGTGACGAGGGACTAGCGGGAGTTGAGCAGTTCTTC. Residues: CASSDEGLAGVEQFF.

V and J are TRBV18 and TRBJ1-4; D may be TRBD1 (5 bases). The length of the CDR3 is 13 residues. The V gene's germline CDR1 is KGHSH and CDR2 LQKENI. Trimming took off 0 bases at V and 7 bases at J, with 6 bases between the two ends. CDR3 bases: TGTGCCAGCTCACCACCGGGGGTTGAAAAACTGTTTTTT. This translates into CASSPPGVEKLFF.

This chain links TRBV15 with TRBJ2-2, with D perhaps matching TRBD2 (5 bases). Per the germline V gene, CDR1 is LNHNV and CDR2 is YYDKDF (reference sequence). This CDR3 contains 15 residues. V lost 5 bases, J lost 2 bases, and 12 bases lay in between. CDR3 DNA sequence: TGTGCCACCAGCTACTGGACTGGAAACACCGGGGAGCTGTTTTTT. It codes for CATSYWTGNTGELFF.

This clone was counted a few times. Other DNA sequences in the sample encode the same CDR3. This chain uses TRBV2 with TRBJ1-5, with D uncertain. The V end lost 4 bases, the J end lost 2 bases, and 6 bases lay between the germline ends. Germline-derived CDR1 and CDR2 are SNHLY and FYNNEI. The CDR3 is 13 residues long. CDR3 bases: TGTGCCAGCAGTGTGCAGGGCAATCAGCCCCAGCATTTT. This sequence encodes CASSVQGNQPQHF.

The chain couples TRBV19 to TRBJ1-2, with D maybe TRBD1 (5 bases). The germline V and J ends were trimmed by 6 bases and 2 bases, with 16 bases remaining between them. The CDR3 runs 15 residues. Germline loops: CDR1 LNHDA, CDR2 SQIVND (reference sequence). The CDR3 spells CASRTPGRRNYGYTF. The CDR3, as DNA: TGTGCCAGTAGGACCCCGGGACGGCGCAACTATGGCTACACCTTC.

This clone has only one observation. The chain couples TRBV11-2 to TRBJ2-3; TRBD1 might be the D (6 bases). Trimming removed 1 base at V and 0 bases at J, with 11 bases between. Germline CDR1 and CDR2: SGHAT and FQNNGV. The CDR3 length is 16 residues. The DNA of the CDR3 is TGTGCCAGCAGCTTAGCCTGGGGGCTGAGCACAGATACGCAGTATTTT. Amino acid sequence: CASSLAWGLSTDTQYF.

Note on this clone: Other DNA sequences in this specimen translate into the identical CDR3. The J gene is TRBJ1-1, the V gene TRBV20-1; no definite D call. The CDR3 has 8 residues. The V gene lost 3 bases and the J gene lost 11 bases, with 4 bases spanning the gap. The germline CDR1 and CDR2 sequences are DFQATT and SNEGSKA (reference sequence). The CDR3 region has the DNA TGCAGTGCTAGGGGGGCTTTCTTT. Translating it yields CSARGAFF.